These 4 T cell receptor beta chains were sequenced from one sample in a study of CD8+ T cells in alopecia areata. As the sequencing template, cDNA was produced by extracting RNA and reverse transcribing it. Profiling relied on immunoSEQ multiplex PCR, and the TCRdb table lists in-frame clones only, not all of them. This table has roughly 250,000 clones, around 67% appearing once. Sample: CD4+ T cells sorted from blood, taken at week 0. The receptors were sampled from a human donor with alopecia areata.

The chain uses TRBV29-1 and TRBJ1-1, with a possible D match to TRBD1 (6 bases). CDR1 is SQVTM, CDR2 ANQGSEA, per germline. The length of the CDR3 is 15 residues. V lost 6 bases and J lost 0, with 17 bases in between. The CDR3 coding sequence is TGCAGCGTGCCCACAGGGAAGGTTATGAACACTGAAGCTTTCTTT. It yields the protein CSVPTGKVMNTEAFF.

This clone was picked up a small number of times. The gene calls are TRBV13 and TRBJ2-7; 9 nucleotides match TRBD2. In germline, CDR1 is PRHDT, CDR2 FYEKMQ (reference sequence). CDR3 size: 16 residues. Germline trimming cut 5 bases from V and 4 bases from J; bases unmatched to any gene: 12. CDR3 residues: CASSVTRRGGVYEQYF. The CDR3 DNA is TGTGCCAGCAGCGTGACTCGGCGGGGGGGCGTTTACGAGCAGTACTTC.

DNA of the CDR3: TGTGCCTGGAGAGGGGGGGAGACCCAGTACTTC. Amino acids: CAWRGGETQYF. The chain joins TRBV30 to TRBJ2-5; D possibly uses TRBD1 or TRBD2 (6 bases each). The germline V and J ends were trimmed by 3 bases and 5 bases, with 7 bases remaining between them. There are 11 residues in the CDR3. Germline V CDR1 and CDR2: GTSNPN, SVGIG (reference sequence).

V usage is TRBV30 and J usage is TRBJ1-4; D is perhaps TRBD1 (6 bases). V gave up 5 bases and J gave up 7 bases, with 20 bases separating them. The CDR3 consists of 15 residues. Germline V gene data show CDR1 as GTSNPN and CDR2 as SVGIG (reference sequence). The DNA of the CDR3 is TGTGCCTGGGGTACCTTACAGGGAAACTTTGAAAAACTGTTTTTT. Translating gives CAWGTLQGNFEKLFF.